The rows below give T cell receptor beta chains drawn from one sample of a study of shared clonotypes between healthy human individuals. Measured with immunoSEQ multiplex PCR; TCRdb has only the in-frame clones, and not every one. The sample contains 500,000 to 700,000 clones, about 95% of which appear only once. The material sequenced was naive CD8+ T cells sorted from blood. The source is a woman aged 30 to 39 in good health. Both conserved end residues are part of each CDR3. Fields, in order: V gene, D gene, J gene, clone size, CDR3 protein, CDR3 DNA. The D gene is left open where the match is weak. Only some rows state a clone size, as once, few, many or a class for expanded clones.

V: TRBV4-1; D: TRBD2; J: TRBJ2-3; size: NA; CDR3: CASSRGLAGDTQYF; DNA: TGCGCCAGCAGTCGGGGACTAGCGGGAGATACGCAGTATTTT
V: TRBV7-9; D: NA; J: TRBJ2-7; size: NA; CDR3: CASSLGLLGSYEQYF; DNA: TGTGCCAGCAGCTTAGGGTTATTAGGATCCTACGAGCAGTACTTC
V: TRBV7-9; D: NA; J: TRBJ2-7; size: once; CDR3: CASSYGDSGYEQYF; DNA: TGTGCCAGCAGCTATGGGGATAGCGGCTACGAGCAGTACTTC
V: TRBV11-2; D: NA; J: TRBJ2-1; size: NA; CDR3: CASSFYSGRAGNEQFF; DNA: TGTGCCAGCAGCTTTTATAGCGGAAGGGCGGGCAATGAGCAGTTCTTC
V: TRBV18; D: NA; J: TRBJ2-1; size: once; CDR3: CASSLGEHNEQFF; DNA: TGTGCCAGCTCACTGGGGGAGCACAATGAGCAGTTCTTC
V: TRBV19; D: NA; J: TRBJ1-5; size: NA; CDR3: CASSMVLVGNQPQHF; DNA: TGTGCCAGTAGTATGGTCCTAGTCGGCAATCAGCCCCAGCATTTT
V: TRBV28; D: TRBD1; J: TRBJ2-3; size: NA; CDR3: CASSDLDRGRAGADTQYF; DNA: TGTGCCAGCAGTGACCTGGACAGGGGGCGAGCGGGAGCAGATACGCAGTATTTT
V: TRBV19; D: NA; J: TRBJ2-1; size: NA; CDR3: CASSMFLGAYNEQFF; DNA: TGTGCCAGTAGTATGTTCCTCGGGGCCTACAATGAGCAGTTCTTC
V: TRBV4-2; D: TRBD2; J: TRBJ2-7; size: NA; CDR3: CASSNGGLAGPVGSYEQYF; DNA: TGTGCCAGCAGCAATGGCGGACTAGCGGGACCGGTGGGCTCCTACGAGCAGTACTTC
V: TRBV11-3; D: TRBD1; J: TRBJ2-2; size: once; CDR3: CASRLDREKVAGELFF; DNA: TGTGCCAGTAGGCTGGACAGGGAAAAAGTGGCCGGGGAGCTGTTTTTT
V: TRBV6-6; D: NA; J: TRBJ1-2; size: NA; CDR3: CASRLSYGYTF; DNA: TGTGCCAGCAGACTCAGCTATGGCTACACCTTC
V: TRBV5-4; D: NA; J: TRBJ1-4; size: once; CDR3: CASSLESNEKLFF; DNA: TGTGCCAGCAGCTTGGAAAGCAATGAAAAACTGTTTTTT
V: TRBV21-1; D: NA; J: TRBJ2-1; size: NA; CDR3: CASSSRDLNSYNEQFF; DNA: TGTGCCAGCAGCAGCCGGGACTTAAATTCCTACAATGAGCAGTTCTTC
V: TRBV13; D: NA; J: TRBJ2-7; size: NA; CDR3: CASSSNEGYEQYF; DNA: TGTGCCAGCAGCTCCAACGAGGGTTACGAGCAGTACTTC
V: TRBV7-8; D: TRBD2; J: TRBJ2-1; size: NA; CDR3: CASTQLAETYNEQFF; DNA: TGTGCCAGCACCCAACTAGCGGAGACCTACAATGAGCAGTTCTTC
V: TRBV7-3; D: NA; J: TRBJ2-1; size: NA; CDR3: CASSLTGWNNEQFF; DNA: TGTGCCAGCAGCTTAACGGGCTGGAACAATGAGCAGTTCTTC
V: TRBV15; D: NA; J: TRBJ1-5; size: NA; CDR3: CATSSTQGPRGQPQHF; DNA: TGTGCCACCAGCAGCACGCAGGGCCCTCGGGGACAGCCCCAGCATTTT
V: TRBV20-1; D: NA; J: TRBJ2-7; size: once; CDR3: CSARVVAEQYF; DNA: TGCAGTGCTAGAGTGGTGGCCGAGCAGTACTTC
V: TRBV9; D: NA; J: TRBJ2-7; size: NA; CDR3: CASSASGEQYF; DNA: TGTGCCAGCAGCGCAAGTGGCGAGCAGTACTTC
V: TRBV27; D: TRBD1; J: TRBJ1-2; size: NA; CDR3: CASSLVGQAGYTF; DNA: TGTGCCAGCAGTTTGGTGGGACAGGCGGGCTACACCTTC
V: TRBV4-1; D: TRBD1; J: TRBJ2-7; size: NA; CDR3: CASSQEPGTVAYEQYF; DNA: TGCGCCAGCAGCCAAGAACCCGGGACAGTAGCATACGAGCAGTACTTC
V: TRBV28; D: TRBD2; J: TRBJ2-1; size: NA; CDR3: CASTLAQSYNEQFF; DNA: TGTGCCAGCACACTAGCGCAATCCTACAATGAGCAGTTCTTC
V: TRBV19; D: NA; J: TRBJ1-5; size: NA; CDR3: CASSISLSSNQPQHF; DNA: TGTGCCAGTAGTATAAGTCTCAGCAGCAATCAGCCCCAGCATTTT
V: TRBV5-1; D: NA; J: TRBJ1-5; size: NA; CDR3: CASSPSPRDFGNSQPQHF; DNA: TGCGCCAGCAGCCCCTCCCCGCGGGACTTTGGGAACTCGCAGCCCCAGCATTTT
V: TRBV7-9; D: NA; J: TRBJ2-7; size: NA; CDR3: CASSLASLAVEQYF; DNA: TGTGCCAGCAGCTTAGCCTCTTTGGCGGTAGAGCAGTACTTC
V: TRBV2; D: NA; J: TRBJ2-3; size: NA; CDR3: CASSAGRTTSTDTQYF; DNA: TGTGCCAGCAGTGCCGGGCGGACAACTAGCACAGATACGCAGTATTTT
V: TRBV5-8; D: NA; J: TRBJ2-7; size: NA; CDR3: CASSLTGHEQYF; DNA: TGTGCCAGCAGCTTGACAGGCCACGAGCAGTACTTC
V: TRBV5-1; D: TRBD2; J: TRBJ2-7; size: NA; CDR3: CASRRTSGSYEQYF; DNA: TGCGCCAGCAGGCGGACTAGCGGTTCCTACGAGCAGTACTTC
V: TRBV11-2; D: TRBD2; J: TRBJ2-7; size: once; CDR3: CASSLLAGAGEQYF; DNA: TGTGCCAGCAGCTTATTAGCGGGAGCGGGGGAGCAGTACTTC
V: TRBV28; D: NA; J: TRBJ2-1; size: NA; CDR3: CASSLGNSYNEQFF; DNA: TGTGCCAGCAGTTTGGGTAACTCCTACAATGAGCAGTTCTTC
V: TRBV4-1; D: NA; J: TRBJ2-7; size: few; CDR3: CASSPVEGSEQYF; DNA: TGCGCCAGCAGCCCCGTAGAGGGATCCGAGCAGTACTTC
V: TRBV6-4; D: NA; J: TRBJ2-1; size: once; CDR3: CASSDNAELEQFF; DNA: TGTGCCAGCAGTGACAATGCCGAGCTTGAGCAGTTCTTC
V: TRBV4-1; D: NA; J: TRBJ1-1; size: NA; CDR3: CASSQEGRGLRTEAFF; DNA: TGCGCCAGCAGCCAAGAGGGTCGGGGGCTGCGCACTGAAGCTTTCTTT
V: TRBV14; D: NA; J: TRBJ1-2; size: once; CDR3: CASSTRQANYGYTF; DNA: TGTGCCAGCAGCACCCGACAGGCAAACTATGGCTACACCTTC
V: TRBV2; D: TRBD2; J: TRBJ2-7; size: NA; CDR3: CASREIAGDEQYF; DNA: TGTGCCAGCAGGGAGATAGCGGGAGATGAGCAGTACTTC
V: TRBV10-1; D: TRBD2; J: TRBJ2-7; size: NA; CDR3: CASSASGNPYEQYF; DNA: TGCGCCAGCAGTGCGAGCGGGAACCCCTACGAGCAGTACTTC
V: TRBV30; D: TRBD1; J: TRBJ1-1; size: NA; CDR3: CAWSPGQGARTEAFF; DNA: TGTGCCTGGAGCCCAGGACAGGGGGCGAGAACTGAAGCTTTCTTT
V: TRBV11-2; D: TRBD2; J: TRBJ2-1; size: NA; CDR3: CASSIIAGGAYNEQFF; DNA: TGTGCCAGCAGCATTATAGCGGGAGGGGCATACAATGAGCAGTTCTTC
V: TRBV6-6; D: NA; J: TRBJ1-1; size: NA; CDR3: CASTGSSMNTEAFF; DNA: TGTGCCAGTACAGGGTCCTCAATGAACACTGAAGCTTTCTTT
V: TRBV14; D: NA; J: TRBJ2-1; size: NA; CDR3: CASSQEAPIEMRHEQFF; DNA: TGTGCCAGCAGCCAAGAGGCCCCGATTGAAATGAGGCATGAGCAGTTCTTC
V: TRBV9; D: NA; J: TRBJ1-5; size: NA; CDR3: CASSVGNRDTDQPQHF; DNA: TGTGCCAGCAGCGTAGGGAACAGGGACACGGATCAGCCCCAGCATTTT
V: TRBV21-1; D: NA; J: TRBJ2-5; size: NA; CDR3: CASSKGREETQYF; DNA: TGTGCCAGCAGCAAAGGTCGGGAGGAGACCCAGTACTTC
V: TRBV7-6; D: NA; J: TRBJ2-5; size: NA; CDR3: CASSQYGQPQETQYF; DNA: TGTGCCAGCAGCCAATATGGACAGCCCCAAGAGACCCAGTACTTC
V: TRBV14; D: TRBD1; J: TRBJ1-4; size: NA; CDR3: CASSQDGTGDEKLFF; DNA: TGTGCCAGCAGTCAAGATGGGACAGGGGACGAAAAACTGTTTTTT
V: TRBV28; D: TRBD2; J: TRBJ2-1; size: NA; CDR3: CASRGGYNEQFF; DNA: TGTGCCAGCCGGGGGGGGTACAATGAGCAGTTCTTC
V: TRBV6-1; D: TRBD1; J: TRBJ2-1; size: NA; CDR3: CASSGRDRSYNEQFF; DNA: TGTGCCAGCAGTGGCCGGGACAGGTCCTACAATGAGCAGTTCTTC
V: TRBV27; D: NA; J: TRBJ1-1; size: NA; CDR3: CASSTNSNEAFF; DNA: TGTGCCAGCAGTACAAACAGCAATGAAGCTTTCTTT
V: TRBV28; D: NA; J: TRBJ2-7; size: NA; CDR3: CASSLFVSSSYEQYF; DNA: TGTGCCAGCAGTTTATTCGTCTCGAGCTCCTACGAGCAGTACTTC
V: TRBV29-1; D: TRBD1; J: TRBJ2-7; size: NA; CDR3: CSVLLGTGTSEQYF; DNA: TGCAGCGTACTGTTGGGGACAGGGACCTCCGAGCAGTACTTC
V: TRBV9; D: NA; J: TRBJ1-1; size: once; CDR3: CASSVLGSRAEAFF; DNA: TGTGCCAGCAGCGTTCTCGGCTCGAGGGCTGAAGCTTTCTTT
V: TRBV28; D: TRBD1; J: TRBJ2-5; size: NA; CDR3: CASTQGGSQETQYF; DNA: TGTGCCAGCACACAGGGGGGTTCTCAAGAGACCCAGTACTTC
V: TRBV29-1; D: NA; J: TRBJ2-3; size: NA; CDR3: CSVDSGVGDTQYF; DNA: TGCAGCGTTGACTCAGGGGTTGGAGATACGCAGTATTTT
V: TRBV7-2; D: TRBD2; J: TRBJ2-7; size: NA; CDR3: CASSYPGLAGGQGEQYF; DNA: TGTGCCAGCAGTTATCCGGGACTAGCGGGAGGGCAGGGCGAGCAGTACTTC
V: TRBV5-6; D: NA; J: TRBJ2-5; size: once; CDR3: CASSGGGREQYF; DNA: TGTGCCAGCAGCGGAGGGGGGAGGGAGCAGTACTTC
V: TRBV27; D: TRBD1; J: TRBJ2-7; size: NA; CDR3: CASSPVDREENEQYF; DNA: TGTGCCAGCAGTCCTGTGGACAGGGAGGAGAACGAGCAGTACTTC
V: TRBV30; D: TRBD1; J: TRBJ2-1; size: NA; CDR3: CAWRGAGGNEQFF; DNA: TGTGCCTGGAGGGGTGCAGGGGGCAATGAGCAGTTCTTC
V: TRBV5-4; D: TRBD1; J: TRBJ2-4; size: NA; CDR3: CAVGGTGGPIQYF; DNA: TGTGCTGTAGGCGGGACAGGGGGCCCAATTCAGTACTTC
V: TRBV27; D: NA; J: TRBJ1-1; size: NA; CDR3: CASSHSSTEAFF; DNA: TGTGCCAGCAGTCATTCATCCACTGAAGCTTTCTTT